These T cell receptor beta chains were read from a single sample in a study of blood T cell repertoires in COVID-19. Profiling relied on immunoSEQ multiplex PCR, and the TCRdb table lists in-frame clones only, not all of them. The table shows roughly 200,000 clones, with about 90% occurring only once. The sequenced material came from PBMCs or T cells enriched from blood (not recorded which). The receptors stem from a woman aged 30 to 39 who had recovered from COVID-19. Each CDR3 is given with its conserved first and last residue. D genes are given only for firm matches. The listing skips clone size in some rows; elsewhere it reads once, few, many or a size class.

J gene: TRBJ1-1
V gene: TRBV29-1
clone size: .
D gene: .
CDR3 protein: CSVGDIKGLNTEAFF
CDR3 DNA: TGCAGCGTTGGGGACATCAAAGGGCTGAACACTGAAGCTTTCTTT

J gene: TRBJ1-2
V gene: TRBV5-6
clone size: .
D gene: .
CDR3 protein: CASSLVYRDDYGYTF
CDR3 DNA: TGTGCCAGCAGCTTGGTTTACAGGGATGACTATGGCTACACCTTC

J gene: TRBJ1-1
V gene: TRBV4-3
clone size: .
D gene: .
CDR3 protein: CASSQDAFWGERNTEAFF
CDR3 DNA: TGCGCCAGCAGCCAAGATGCCTTTTGGGGGGAGCGGAACACTGAAGCTTTCTTT

J gene: TRBJ1-2
V gene: TRBV7-6
clone size: few
D gene: .
CDR3 protein: CASSLVDGGDYGYTF
CDR3 DNA: TGTGCCAGCAGCTTAGTGGACGGGGGAGACTATGGCTACACCTTC

J gene: TRBJ1-1
V gene: TRBV27
clone size: .
D gene: TRBD1
CDR3 protein: CASSLSAGGGKAFF
CDR3 DNA: TGTGCCAGCAGTTTATCAGCAGGGGGTGGAAAAGCTTTCTTT

J gene: TRBJ2-7
V gene: TRBV7-8
clone size: few
D gene: .
CDR3 protein: CASSLAAGVGYEQYF
CDR3 DNA: TGTGCCAGCAGCTTAGCGGCAGGGGTGGGGTACGAGCAGTACTTC

J gene: TRBJ1-5
V gene: TRBV27
clone size: few
D gene: TRBD1
CDR3 protein: CASSVGTDNQPQHF
CDR3 DNA: TGTGCCAGCAGTGTTGGGACAGACAATCAGCCCCAGCATTTT

J gene: TRBJ1-2
V gene: TRBV7-8
clone size: once
D gene: TRBD1
CDR3 protein: CASSRTGLNYGYTF
CDR3 DNA: TGTGCCAGCAGCCGGACAGGGCTTAACTATGGCTACACCTTC

J gene: TRBJ1-6
V gene: TRBV4-2
clone size: .
D gene: .
CDR3 protein: CASSQEVRTQLNSPLHF
CDR3 DNA: TGTGCCAGCAGCCAAGAAGTACGGACTCAATTAAATTCACCCCTCCACTTT

J gene: TRBJ2-1
V gene: TRBV15
clone size: .
D gene: .
CDR3 protein: CATSRGAGVVYNEQFF
CDR3 DNA: TGTGCCACCAGCAGAGGCGCAGGGGTGGTCTACAATGAGCAGTTCTTC

J gene: TRBJ2-2
V gene: TRBV18
clone size: .
D gene: .
CDR3 protein: CASSPRQGNTGELFF
CDR3 DNA: TGTGCCAGCTCACCACGCCAGGGCAACACCGGGGAGCTGTTTTTT

J gene: TRBJ1-5
V gene: TRBV11-2
clone size: .
D gene: TRBD1
CDR3 protein: CASSSGQGAQHF
CDR3 DNA: TGTGCCAGCAGCTCCGGACAGGGAGCCCAGCATTTT

J gene: TRBJ1-6
V gene: TRBV27
clone size: .
D gene: TRBD1
CDR3 protein: CASSPPTGFNSPLHF
CDR3 DNA: TGTGCCAGCAGCCCCCCGACAGGGTTTAATTCACCCCTCCACTTT

J gene: TRBJ1-6
V gene: TRBV24-1
clone size: .
D gene: .
CDR3 protein: CATGPPSFLALHF
CDR3 DNA: TGTGCCACCGGGCCACCTTCCTTTTTGGCCCTCCACTTT

J gene: TRBJ2-5
V gene: TRBV6-2/TRBV6-3
clone size: once
D gene: TRBD2
CDR3 protein: CASSYDPLAGWLTQYF
CDR3 DNA: TGTGCCAGCAGTTACGACCCACTAGCGGGATGGTTGACCCAGTACTTC

J gene: TRBJ2-7
V gene: TRBV7-9
clone size: .
D gene: TRBD2
CDR3 protein: CASSLGSGRAVEQYF
CDR3 DNA: TGTGCCAGCAGCTTAGGAAGCGGGAGGGCCGTTGAGCAGTACTTC

J gene: TRBJ2-5
V gene: TRBV6-4
clone size: .
D gene: TRBD2
CDR3 protein: CASRNGLAGRETQYF
CDR3 DNA: TGTGCCAGCAGGAACGGACTAGCGGGAAGGGAGACCCAGTACTTC

J gene: TRBJ2-7
V gene: TRBV6-1
clone size: .
D gene: .
CDR3 protein: CASSEARRVWGYEQYF
CDR3 DNA: TGTGCCAGCAGTGAAGCTAGGAGGGTGTGGGGCTACGAGCAGTACTTC

J gene: TRBJ2-5
V gene: TRBV4-1
clone size: .
D gene: TRBD2
CDR3 protein: CASSPTSGGYQETQYF
CDR3 DNA: TGCGCCAGCAGCCCGACTAGCGGGGGTTACCAAGAGACCCAGTACTTC

J gene: TRBJ2-5
V gene: TRBV24-1
clone size: .
D gene: .
CDR3 protein: CATSDLHSTQRETQYF
CDR3 DNA: TGTGCCACCAGTGATTTGCATAGCACGCAAAGAGAGACCCAGTACTTC

J gene: TRBJ1-2
V gene: TRBV27
clone size: .
D gene: .
CDR3 protein: CASTPGVGLRGYTF
CDR3 DNA: TGTGCCAGCACCCCAGGGGTAGGCCTTAGAGGCTACACCTTC

J gene: TRBJ2-6
V gene: TRBV6-2/TRBV6-3
clone size: .
D gene: .
CDR3 protein: CASSFIVPSGANVLTF
CDR3 DNA: TGTGCCAGCAGTTTTATAGTGCCCTCTGGGGCCAACGTCCTGACTTTC

J gene: TRBJ1-5
V gene: TRBV19
clone size: .
D gene: .
CDR3 protein: CASTGGAVQPQHF
CDR3 DNA: TGTGCCAGTACTGGGGGGGCCGTTCAGCCCCAGCATTTT

J gene: TRBJ1-2
V gene: TRBV12-3/TRBV12-4
clone size: .
D gene: .
CDR3 protein: CASSFGGNGYTF
CDR3 DNA: TGTGCCAGCAGTTTCGGGGGGAATGGCTACACCTTC

J gene: TRBJ1-1
V gene: TRBV5-3
clone size: .
D gene: .
CDR3 protein: CARRVSGLPRGVNTEAFF
CDR3 DNA: TGTGCCAGAAGGGTATCGGGACTTCCCCGGGGAGTGAACACTGAAGCTTTCTTT

J gene: TRBJ1-1
V gene: TRBV18
clone size: .
D gene: TRBD1
CDR3 protein: CASSPDRGRRDTEAFF
CDR3 DNA: TGTGCCAGCTCACCGGACAGGGGGCGACGGGACACTGAAGCTTTCTTT

J gene: TRBJ2-7
V gene: TRBV7-9
clone size: .
D gene: TRBD2
CDR3 protein: CASSLREGLNEQYF
CDR3 DNA: TGTGCCAGCAGCTTACGGGAGGGCCTAAACGAGCAGTACTTC